This T cell receptor beta chain derives from a study of control samples from healthy donors and cancer patients. The protocol was immunoSEQ multiplex PCR, while the TCRdb copy is restricted to in-frame clones and leaves out a portion. Of tens of thousands of clones detected, 94% appear once; the ten largest clones hold under 3.5%. CDR1 and CDR2 (germline): SGHNT, YYREEE (reference sequence). V lost 5 bases to trimming and J lost 6 bases; unmatched junction nucleotides: 11. The CDR3 totals 14 residues. Sequences were obtained from blood. This TCR was sampled from a woman in her thirties in good health. The J gene is TRBJ2-7, the V gene TRBV5-4; 7 bases fit TRBD2. The CDR3 sequence is CASSDGEGVSEQYF. CDR3 sequence (DNA): TGTGCCAGCAGTGACGGGGAGGGAGTAAGCGAGCAGTACTTC.